The clone carrying this T cell receptor beta chain was picked up many times. The antigen is unknown. Regarding the study as a whole: Tumor memory CD4+ T cell TCR gene usage was found to cluster with blood and lymph node memory CD4+ cells and with lymph node naive CD4+ cells.

The CDR3 is 12 residues long. Germline V gives CDR1 SGHRS, CDR2 YFSETQ. The ends were cut back, 3 bases at V and 1 base at J, with 3 bases in the middle. TCRdb fed the 5' RACE reads into MiXCR, producing one record per CDR3 protein. The sample records nearly 40,000 distinct CDR3 sequences, about 20% being singletons. Sequenced input: naive CD4+ T cells sorted from a lymph node. Subset defined: naive CD4+ T cells, CD4+CD45RA+CD25-. V and J are TRBV5-1 and TRBJ2-3; D is unresolved. This clonotype was obtained from a female donor with breast cancer. CDR3 coding DNA: TGCGCCAGCAGCTGGGGCACAGATACGCAGTATTTT. Protein sequence: CASSWGTDTQYF.